Sequencing of this T cell receptor beta chain was carried out in a study of lymphopenia after photon versus proton radiotherapy. Regarding the study as a whole: After lymphocyte nadir, photon-treated repertoires showed oligoclonal expansion, especially CD8+ Temra. Post-nadir TCR diversity decline inversely tracked overall survival among those who died. Photon-treated patients lost naive T cells and TCR diversity; proton-treated stayed stable. Survival link was tested only in deceased patients; proton benefit remains a possibility.

This clone was seen a handful of times. Its antigen is unknown. CDR3 length: 14 amino acids. The ends were cut back, 0 bases at V and 2 bases at J, with 8 bases in the middle. CDR1 MNHEY and CDR2 SVGAGI come from the germline V gene. The data were produced by immunoSEQ multiplex PCR, yet TCRdb's version contains in-frame clones alone and is incomplete. The data contain some 64,000 clones, around 87% of them singletons. The chain uses TRBV6-5 and TRBJ2-7; a possible D gene is TRBD2 (6 bases). This sequence originates from an elderly man with esophageal cancer. Sequencing used peripheral blood, obtained from a patient treated with proton-based radiotherapy. The CDR3 protein is CASSYSSGPYEQYF. CDR3 DNA: TGTGCCAGCAGTTACTCTAGCGGCCCCTACGAGCAGTACTTC.